These 8 T cell receptor beta chains originate from one sample sequenced in a study of tumor and adjacent non-tumor tissue in lung cancer. A modified ARM-PCR protocol with three rounds of nested PCR amplified TCRbeta. From the multiplex PCR reads, TCRdb called clonotypes with MiXCR, one entry per CDR3 protein. Of some 47,000 distinct CDR3 sequences listed, approximately 59% are singletons. This sample's RNA came from whole unsorted tissue. The normal lung tissue was taken more than 3 cm from the tumor edge. The sample consisted of distant non-tumor lung tissue. These receptors all come from a middle-aged woman with non-small cell lung cancer.

With regard to this clonotype: Sequence at one end of the junction differs from germline and may be a read error. V gene TRBV6-2 or TRBV6-3 combines with J gene TRBJ2-1; TRBD2 is a possible D gene (6 bases). Germline lookup yields CDR1 MNHEY and CDR2 SVGEGT. This CDR3 contains 13 residues. The CDR3 coding sequence is TGTGCCAACAGTTCTAGCGAGACCGATGAGCAGTTCTTC. As protein: CANSSSETDEQFF.

The table lists this clonotype with many counts. J is TRBJ2-7 and V is TRBV29-1; 7 nucleotides align to TRBD2. The CDR3 has 13 amino acids. Trimming took 5 bases from V and 2 from J; bases not matched to a gene: 6. Germline loops: CDR1 SQVTM, CDR2 ANQGSEA. The CDR3 is CSVLLALTYEQYF. DNA for the CDR3: TGCAGCGTTCTACTAGCGTTGACCTACGAGCAGTACTTC.

This clonotype was seen repeatedly, ten times or more. The CDR3 DNA is TGTGCCAGCAGTCTGACAGGGAGGGGGACTGAAGCTTTCTTT. It specifies CASSLTGRGTEAFF. The rearrangement links TRBV6-6 to TRBJ1-1; 7 positions match TRBD1. This CDR3 contains 14 residues. CDR1 is MNHNY and CDR2 is SVGAGI in the germline V gene (reference sequence). J lost 5 bases, V lost 5 bases, and 8 bases had no gene match.

This clonotype was counted many times. This sequence joins TRBV29-1 and TRBJ1-2, with unresolved D. V gave up 7 bases and J gave up 4 bases, with 13 bases separating them. Germline CDR1 is SQVTM and CDR2 is ANQGSEA. The CDR3 totals 12 residues. CDR3 residues: CSALDGSYGYTF. In nucleotides, the CDR3 is TGCAGCGCCCTGGACGGCTCCTATGGCTACACCTTC.

There are many counts of this clonotype. The chain combines TRBV4-1 with TRBJ2-7, with D uncertain. Germline CDR1 reads MGHRA; CDR2 reads YSYEKL. V lost 4 bases to trimming and J lost 6 bases, with 28 bases between them. The CDR3 consists of 18 residues. CDR3 in amino acids: CASSPGPFGGTDLPEQYF. CDR3 DNA: TGCGCCAGCAGCCCAGGACCGTTTGGCGGCACGGATCTTCCCGAGCAGTACTTC.

This clonotype appeared many times. The genes are TRBV13 and TRBJ1-1, with D perhaps TRBD1 (5 bases). The CDR3 runs to 13 residues. Per the germline V gene, CDR1 is PRHDT and CDR2 is FYEKMQ (reference sequence). V lost 5 bases, J lost 5 bases, and 12 bases lay in between. The CDR3 DNA reads TGTGCCAGCAGCCTACCGGGACTTACTGAAGCTTTCTTT. Translating gives CASSLPGLTEAFF. The full variable domain, in which reference TRBV13 and TRBJ1-1 provide the parts outside the CDR3, is AAGVIQSPRHLIKEKRETATLKCYPIPRHDTVYWYQQGPGQDPQFLISFYEKMQSDKGSIPDRFSAQQFSDYHSELNMSSLELGDSALYFCASSLPGLTEAFFGQGTRLTVV.

This clonotype is labeled as hyperexpanded (1% or more). The J gene is TRBJ2-1, the V gene TRBV11-3; the match to TRBD2 covers 11 bases. Germline V gene data show CDR1 as SGHNT and CDR2 as YENEEA. Losses at the gene ends were 5 bases for V and 5 bases for J; bases not matched to a gene: 8. The CDR3 is 16 residues long. The CDR3 is CASSDPGLAANNEQFF. The DNA of the CDR3 is TGTGCCAGCAGCGATCCGGGACTAGCGGCCAACAATGAGCAGTTCTTC.

This clonotype was seen only once. The CDR3 carries no conserved terminal phenylalanine or tryptophan, so it likely arises from a read error. It is unclear where the CDR3 begins or ends on the DNA, so no DNA is shown, and the CDR3 is as TCRdb lists it. CDR3 region: CASGSRDGGYTDTQYS. The rearrangement links TRBV10-2 to TRBJ2-3; no DNA check was done on the table's D call, TRBD1. The germline gives CDR1 WSHSY, CDR2 SAAADI. The CDR3 has 16 amino acids, counting both end residues.